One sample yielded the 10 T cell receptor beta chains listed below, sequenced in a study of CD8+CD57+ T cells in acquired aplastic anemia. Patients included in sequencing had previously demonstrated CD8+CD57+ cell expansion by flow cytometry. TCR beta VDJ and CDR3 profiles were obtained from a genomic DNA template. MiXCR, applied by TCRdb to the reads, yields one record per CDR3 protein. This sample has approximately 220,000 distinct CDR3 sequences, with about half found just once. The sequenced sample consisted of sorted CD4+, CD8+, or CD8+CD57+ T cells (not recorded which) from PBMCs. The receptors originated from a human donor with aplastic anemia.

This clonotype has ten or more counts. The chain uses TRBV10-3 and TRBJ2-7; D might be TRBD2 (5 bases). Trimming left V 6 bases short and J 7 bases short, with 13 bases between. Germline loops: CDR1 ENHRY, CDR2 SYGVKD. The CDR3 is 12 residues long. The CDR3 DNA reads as TGTGCCATCAGCCCACGAGAGGGAGAGCAGTACTTC. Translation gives CAISPREGEQYF.

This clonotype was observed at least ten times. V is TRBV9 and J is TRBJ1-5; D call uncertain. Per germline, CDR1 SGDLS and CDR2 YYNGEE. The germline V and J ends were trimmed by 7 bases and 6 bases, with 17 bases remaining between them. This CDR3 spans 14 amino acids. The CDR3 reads CASLPGGCRQPQHF. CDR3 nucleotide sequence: TGTGCCAGCCTCCCTGGAGGCTGTCGTCAGCCCCAGCATTTT.

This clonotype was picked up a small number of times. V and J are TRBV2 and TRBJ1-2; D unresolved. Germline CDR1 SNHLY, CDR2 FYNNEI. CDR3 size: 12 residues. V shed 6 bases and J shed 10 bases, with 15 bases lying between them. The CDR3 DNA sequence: TGTGCCAGCAGCCGAGGAAGGGTGTACTACACCTTC. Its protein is CASSRGRVYYTF.

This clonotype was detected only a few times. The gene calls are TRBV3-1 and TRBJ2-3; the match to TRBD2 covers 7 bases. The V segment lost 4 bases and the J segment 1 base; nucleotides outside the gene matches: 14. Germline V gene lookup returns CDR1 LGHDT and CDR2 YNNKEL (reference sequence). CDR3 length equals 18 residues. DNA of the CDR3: TGTGCCAGCAGCCTCGGTTCGTCGGGGGGTGGGGGCACAGATACGCAGTATTTT. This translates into CASSLGSSGGGGTDTQYF.

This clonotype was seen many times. CDR3 region: CASSSIGNTEAFF. DNA of the CDR3: TGTGCCAGCAGCTCCATAGGCAACACTGAAGCTTTCTTT. The V gene is TRBV7-9, the J gene TRBJ1-1, with D unclear. This CDR3 is built from 13 residues. In germline, CDR1 is SEHNR, CDR2 FQNEAQ (reference sequence). Trimming cost V 4 bases and J 2 bases, with 8 bases left between them. Supplemented by reference TRBV7-9 and TRBJ1-1, the full variable domain reads DTGVSQNPRHKITKRGQNVTFRCDPISEHNRLYWYRQTLGQGPEFLTYFQNEAQLEKSRLLSDRFSAERPKGSFSTLEIQRTEQGDSAMYLCASSSIGNTEAFFGQGTRLTVV.

The CDR3 region has the DNA TGTGCCAGCGAGGGTTACGAGCAGTACTTC. Protein sequence: CASEGYEQYF. The V call is TRBV7-3, the J call TRBJ2-7; D is perhaps TRBD2 (5 bases). Germline CDR1 and CDR2: SGHTA and FQGTGA. The CDR3 runs to 10 residues. The V end was cut by 8 bases, the J end by 4 bases, with 6 bases between. The full variable domain, in which reference TRBV7-3 and TRBJ2-7 provide the parts outside the CDR3, is GAGVSQTPSNKVTEKGKYVELRCDPISGHTALYWYRQSLGQGPEFLIYFQGTGAADDSGLPNDRFFAVRPEGSVSTLKIQRTERGDSAVYLCASEGYEQYFGPGTRLTVT.

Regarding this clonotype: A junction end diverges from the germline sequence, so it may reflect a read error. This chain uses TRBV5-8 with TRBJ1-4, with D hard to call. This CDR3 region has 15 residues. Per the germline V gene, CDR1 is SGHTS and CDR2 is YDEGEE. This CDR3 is CASSIYTGANERLSF. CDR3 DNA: TGTGCCAGCAGCATTTACACGGGAGCTAATGAAAGACTGTCTTTT.

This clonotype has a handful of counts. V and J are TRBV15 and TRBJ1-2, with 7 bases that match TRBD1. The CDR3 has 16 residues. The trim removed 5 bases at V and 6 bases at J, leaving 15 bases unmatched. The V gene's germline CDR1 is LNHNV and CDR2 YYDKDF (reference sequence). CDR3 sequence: CATSALQGRGSNGYTF. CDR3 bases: TGTGCCACCAGCGCCCTACAGGGGAGGGGATCTAATGGCTACACCTTC.

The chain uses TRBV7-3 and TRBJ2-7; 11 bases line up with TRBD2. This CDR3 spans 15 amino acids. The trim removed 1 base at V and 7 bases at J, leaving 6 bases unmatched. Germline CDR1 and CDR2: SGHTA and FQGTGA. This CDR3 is CASSLRLAGGLEQYV. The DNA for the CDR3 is TGTGCCAGCAGCTTAAGGCTAGCGGGAGGCTTGGAGCAGTACGTC.

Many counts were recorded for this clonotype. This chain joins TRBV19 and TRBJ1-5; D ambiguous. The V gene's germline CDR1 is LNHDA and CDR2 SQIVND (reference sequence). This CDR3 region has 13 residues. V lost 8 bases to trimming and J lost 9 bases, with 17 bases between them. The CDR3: CASGSGPKGPQHF. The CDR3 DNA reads TGTGCCAGTGGATCCGGGCCAAAGGGGCCCCAGCATTTT.